This T cell receptor beta chain appears in the sequencing data of a study of T cells in Graves' hyperthyroidism and ophthalmopathy. This clonotype was observed at least ten times. Per the germline V gene, CDR1 is DFQATT and CDR2 is SNEGSKA (reference sequence). Trimming removed 6 bases from V and 7 bases from J; junction bases left unmatched: 15. CDR3 length: 14 amino acids. TCR beta CDR3 regions were amplified from RNA. First-round RT-PCR targeting the TCR CDR3 was performed with the HTBI primer set. TCRdb re-derived calls from the multiplex PCR reads in MiXCR, one entry per CDR3 protein. The sample shows a few hundred thousand distinct CDR3 sequences, approximately 14% of them seen only once.

This clonotype was obtained from a woman aged 18 to 35 with Graves' hyperthyroidism that later progressed to Graves' ophthalmopathy. The chain recombines TRBV20-1 with TRBJ2-7; 7 nucleotides align to TRBD1. The sequencing sample was made of blood. The CDR3 nucleotides read TGCAGTGCCCGGGGAGAGGGGGCCATTAAAGAGCAGTACTTC. As protein: CSARGEGAIKEQYF.